This T cell receptor beta chain originates from a study of blood T cell repertoires in COVID-19. Study context: Samples came from the United States, Italy and Spain, spanning acute and convalescent COVID-19.

The ends lost 7 bases at V and 10 bases at J; junction bases unmatched: 5. The CDR3 runs 12 residues. The germline CDR1 and CDR2 sequences are SNHLY and FYNNEI. The method was immunoSEQ multiplex PCR; TCRdb's version includes in-frame clones alone and lacks a portion of them. The data hold about half a million clones, with approximately 86% observed a single time. The TCR originated in a woman in her fifties or sixties who had recovered from COVID-19. Sequencing was done on a sample of PBMCs or T cells enriched from blood (not recorded which). The chain carries TRBV2 and TRBJ1-5; 9 nucleotides line up with TRBD1. The CDR3 region is CASKGQGLPQHF. In nucleotides, the CDR3 is TGTGCCAGCAAGGGACAGGGACTCCCCCAGCATTTT. The whole variable domain, filled in from reference TRBV2 and TRBJ1-5, reads EPEVTQTPSHQVTQMGQEVILRCVPISNHLYFYWYRQILGQKVEFLVSFYNNEISEKSEIFDDQFSVERPDGSNFTLKIRSTKLEDSAMYFCASKGQGLPQHFGDGTRLSIL.